The T cell receptor beta chain described here comes from a study of blood T cell repertoires in COVID-19 (dated by TCRdb to the early 2020s). Broadly, across the study: Collaborator samples came from the United States, Italy and Spain and covered acute and convalescent phases of COVID-19. The prospective study material was composed of cDNA or gDNA derived from T cells, B-cell-depleted T cells, or PBMCs. Deeply sampled blood TCRbeta repertoires from subjects exposed to, actively infected with, or recovered from COVID-19 were included in the dataset. The repertoires were released in a freely available public database meant as a resource for research on the immune response to SARS-CoV-2. Samples came from the ongoing ImmuneRACE study (first 160 participants) plus 1,254 subjects from 6 global collaborators. Nearly every sample came with metadata listing a de-identified subject ID, COVID-19 status, age in years and sex. HLA class I and class II types, where available, came from metadata supplied by the sample provider rather than from assay-based typing. Findings and caveats that apply to the study as a whole: How much clinical and demographic metadata was included differed by source and by participant, and the metadata was provided uncurated.

TCRbeta CDR3 regions were amplified from genomic DNA using the immunoSEQ Assay, a bias-controlled multiplex PCR. The authors processed their data as follows. Nucleated cell counts per sample were estimated from amplification of reference gene primers within the assay. To quantify the absolute abundance of each unique TCRbeta CDR3 rearrangement, sequence reads were collapsed and filtered. For each sample, productive Simpson clonality was calculated as the square root of Simpson's diversity index over productive rearrangements. TCRdb stores this immuneACCESS table with in-frame sequences only. Part of the clones is absent; in the studies checked, under half of the shortfall reflects unresolved V genes, and no reason is known for the rest. The V and J calls and clone size were taken over from that table, and D and trimming were inferred from the DNA. Within this sample are 150,000 to 180,000 clones, with 75% to 95% of them counted one time only. The top ten constitute 0.5% to 0.55% of the sample.

Whole blood was collected in K2EDTA tubes by collaborating institutions according to the institutions' own protocols. For TCRbeta analysis, collaborators shipped samples in one of three forms: frozen whole blood, isolated PBMCs, or DNA extracted from either of those sample types. Turning to this clone: Its antigen is unknown. Qualities for individual bases were not recorded, and no much larger clone is one base off.

The source of this sequence is a man aged 45-60 years with acute or convalescent COVID-19. Sequenced sample: peripheral blood.

The DNA is TGCAAAGTGGCGAATAGCGGAGCCCGCTCCTACAATGAGCAGTTCTTC. This translates into CKVANSGARSYNEQFF. The chain is assembled from TRBV29-1 and TRBJ2-1; TRBD2 is perhaps the D gene, given 6 matching bases. The germline V gene gives CDR1 as SQVTM and CDR2 as ANQGSEA. Measured from the cysteine to the phenylalanine, the CDR3 is 16 residues long. Left in the record is the CDR3 DNA by itself, 48 bases read in frame from the first base.